This is a list of T cell receptor beta chains from one sample in a study of T cell responses to AZD1222 COVID-19 vaccine. The assay was immunoSEQ multiplex PCR, and TCRdb's table has in-frame clones only and misses some. The data hold about 77,000 clones, with about 92% observed a single time. The sequencing here drew on peripheral blood, taken 28 days after the second AZD1222 dose. The receptor source for this set is an adult who received the AZD1222 COVID-19 vaccine. CDR3s include the opening cysteine and the closing phenylalanine or tryptophan. The D gene is left open where the match is weak. Rows give clone size only sometimes, using once, few, many, or a class for an expanded clone.

D	length	J	V	size	DNA	CDR3
-	14	TRBJ1-2	TRBV5-1	-	TGCGCCAGCAGCTTGAACAGCCCTAACTATGGCTACACCTTC	CASSLNSPNYGYTF
-	16	TRBJ2-1	TRBV24-1	-	TGTGCCACCAGTGATTTGCAAGGACAGATAGAGGGTGAGCAGTTCTTC	CATSDLQGQIEGEQFF
TRBD1	13	TRBJ2-7	TRBV10-3	-	TGTGCCACCGCCAAGGACAGGGGCTGGGAGCAGTACTTC	CATAKDRGWEQYF
TRBD1	17	TRBJ1-4	TRBV6-6	-	TGTGCCAGCAGACGACAGGGCGAAGGAGGAATATATGAAAAACTGTTTTTT	CASRRQGEGGIYEKLFF
TRBD2	20	TRBJ2-7	TRBV5-1	-	TGCGCCAGCAGCTTCCCGGGGTCGGGACTAGCGGGAGGAATCACCTACGAGCAGTACTTC	CASSFPGSGLAGGITYEQYF
-	15	TRBJ1-4	TRBV18	once	TGTGCCAGCTCACCACCCCCGGACATCGGTGAAAAACTGTTTTTT	CASSPPPDIGEKLFF
-	15	TRBJ1-3	TRBV28	-	TGTGCCAGCAGTTATGATCTGGTCTCTGGAAACACCATATATTTT	CASSYDLVSGNTIYF
-	12	TRBJ2-5	TRBV11-3	once	TGTGCCAGCAGCCGTGGGTCAGAGACCCAGTACTTC	CASSRGSETQYF
TRBD2	15	TRBJ2-7	TRBV4-1	-	TGCGCCAGCAGCCCTAGGACTAGCGGGAGTCTCGAGCAGTACTTC	CASSPRTSGSLEQYF
-	14	TRBJ1-1	TRBV9	-	TGTGCCAGCAGCGTTGGTACAGGGAGCACTGAAGCTTTCTTT	CASSVGTGSTEAFF
-	15	TRBJ1-2	TRBV10-1	few	TGCGCCAGCAGTAAGGTGTCGAAAGCTAACTATGGCTACACCTTC	CASSKVSKANYGYTF
-	13	TRBJ1-5	TRBV29-1	once	TGCAGCGTTCTCTCAGGGCTCAATCAGCCCCAGCATTTT	CSVLSGLNQPQHF
TRBD1	14	TRBJ1-4	TRBV11-2	-	TGTGCCAGCAGCTTAGTAACAGGGGGTGAAAAACTGTTTTTT	CASSLVTGGEKLFF
-	16	TRBJ2-3	TRBV30	-	TGTGCCTGGACAGGCCAAGGGTATCCTAGCACAGATACGCAGTATTTT	CAWTGQGYPSTDTQYF
TRBD1	14	TRBJ1-2	TRBV28	-	TGTGCCAGCAGGGACAGGGAAGGTATCTATGGCTACACCTTC	CASRDREGIYGYTF
-	13	TRBJ1-6	TRBV19	-	TGTGCCACCCGCAGGGATGTTAATTCACCCCTCCACTTT	CATRRDVNSPLHF
-	13	TRBJ2-7	TRBV5-4	-	TGTGCCAGCAGCCTGTACAGTAGCCACGAGCAGTACTTC	CASSLYSSHEQYF
-	13	TRBJ1-6	TRBV30	-	TGTGCCTGGAGTGCGGGGGAGAATTCACCCCTCCACTTT	CAWSAGENSPLHF
-	12	TRBJ1-2	TRBV6-5	-	TGTGCCAGCAGTTACGCGGGATATGGCTACACCTTC	CASSYAGYGYTF
TRBD1	14	TRBJ1-1	TRBV2	-	TGTGCCAGCACTGGGACAGGGGAAGTTGGAGAAGCTTTCTTT	CASTGTGEVGEAFF
TRBD2	15	TRBJ2-7	TRBV27	-	TGTGCCAGCAGTTCATCTAGCGGGAGACTTAACGAGCAGTACTTC	CASSSSSGRLNEQYF
-	12	TRBJ2-7	TRBV6-5	-	TGTGCCAGCAGTCACCGGGACGGAGAGCAGTACTTC	CASSHRDGEQYF
TRBD2	16	TRBJ2-3	TRBV7-9	-	TGTGCCAGCAGCTTAAAAGCGGGAGGCAGCACAGATACGCAGTATTTT	CASSLKAGGSTDTQYF
-	15	TRBJ1-4	TRBV19	-	TGTGCCAGTACGTCTCCACAGGGCGAGAATGAAAAACTGTTTTTT	CASTSPQGENEKLFF
TRBD1	13	TRBJ2-2	TRBV6-5	-	TGTGCCAGCAAGGGGGCAGGGACCGGGGAGCTGTTTTTT	CASKGAGTGELFF
TRBD2	16	TRBJ2-1	TRBV4-1	-	TGCGCCAGCAGCCTCATTCTAGCGGGAGGTTACAATGAGCAGTTCTTC	CASSLILAGGYNEQFF
-	14	TRBJ2-2	TRBV5-6	-	TGTGCCAGCAGCTTGGTTGAGGGAGACGGGGAGCTGTTTTTT	CASSLVEGDGELFF
TRBD2	16	TRBJ2-7	TRBV3-1/TRBV3-2	-	TGTGCCAGCAGCCCACATATAGCGGGAGTGGGCGGGGAGCAGTACTTC	CASSPHIAGVGGEQYF
-	13	TRBJ2-1	TRBV2	-	TGTGCCAATCAAGGAACTTCCAACAATGAGCAGTTCTTC	CANQGTSNNEQFF
-	13	TRBJ1-2	TRBV4-1	few	TGCGCCAGCAGCCAACGGGACAATTATGGCTACACCTTC	CASSQRDNYGYTF
-	14	TRBJ1-2	TRBV30	once	TGTGCCTGGAATGGGGGAATCCTTAACTATGGCTACACCTTC	CAWNGGILNYGYTF
TRBD2	15	TRBJ2-1	TRBV20-1	-	TGCAGTGCTAGTCACTTGGGAGGGAGGATTAATGAGCAGTTCTTC	CSASHLGGRINEQFF
TRBD2	17	TRBJ2-1	TRBV7-3	-	TGTGCCAGCAGCTTCTCCGGACTAGCGGGTACCTACAATGAGCAGTTCTTC	CASSFSGLAGTYNEQFF
-	15	TRBJ2-3	TRBV6-1	-	TGTGCCAGCAGTGAAGTGCGGGTCAGCACAGATACGCAGTATTTT	CASSEVRVSTDTQYF
TRBD1	13	TRBJ1-5	TRBV30	-	TGTGCCTGGAGTCCAGACAGGGATCAGCCCCAGCATTTT	CAWSPDRDQPQHF
-	15	TRBJ2-3	TRBV5-6	once	TGTGCCAGCAGCTGGGACGATGCTAGCACAGATACGCAGTATTTT	CASSWDDASTDTQYF
-	14	TRBJ1-4	TRBV7-2	-	TGTGCCAGCAGCTTGGGGGCAACTAATGAAAAACTGTTTTTT	CASSLGATNEKLFF
-	17	TRBJ2-7	TRBV27	-	TGTGCCAGCAGTCCCCCAGCCCCCCCCGCGGAGGACTACGAGCAGTACTTC	CASSPPAPPAEDYEQYF
-	14	TRBJ1-1	TRBV4-1	-	TGCGCCAGCAGCCATACGACGGTGAACACTGAAGCTTTCTTT	CASSHTTVNTEAFF
TRBD2	17	TRBJ2-1	TRBV3-1/TRBV3-2	-	TGTGCCAGCAGCCAAGATGTAGCGGGGACCGCCTACAGTGAGCAGTTCTTC	CASSQDVAGTAYSEQFF
-	14	TRBJ2-1	TRBV3-1/TRBV3-2	-	TGTGCCAGCAGCCTCAGCAGGGGGGCCGGTGAGCAGTTCTTC	CASSLSRGAGEQFF
TRBD1	14	TRBJ1-4	TRBV19	-	TGTGCCAGTGAAGGGGGCAGAACTAATGAAAAACTGTTTTTT	CASEGGRTNEKLFF
TRBD2	17	TRBJ2-5	TRBV18	once	TGTGCCAGCTCACTGAACGCCCCAGCGGGAGGGGAAGAGACCCAGTACTTC	CASSLNAPAGGEETQYF
TRBD1	20	TRBJ1-2	TRBV28	-	TGTGCCAGCAGTTTAGGCTTAGACTCCGGGACAGGGGGCGAGGACTATGGCTACACCTTC	CASSLGLDSGTGGEDYGYTF
TRBD1	14	TRBJ1-4	TRBV2	-	TGTGCCAGCAGTCCGGGACAGTTAAATGAAAAACTGTTTTTT	CASSPGQLNEKLFF
TRBD2	14	TRBJ2-1	TRBV7-9	-	TGTGCCAGCAGCTTATTAGCGGGAGTTAATGAGCAGTTCTTC	CASSLLAGVNEQFF
-	13	TRBJ2-7	TRBV3-1/TRBV3-2	-	TGTGCCAGCAGCCAACTAGCCGTAGGCGAGCAGTACTTC	CASSQLAVGEQYF
TRBD1	15	TRBJ2-7	TRBV27	-	TGTGCCAGCAGTTTATCATCCAGGGGGAGCAACGAGCAGTACTTC	CASSLSSRGSNEQYF
TRBD2	19	TRBJ2-7	TRBV11-3	-	TGTGCCAGCAGCTTAGCGGTACGATCGGGACTAGTCGCCCTCTACGAGCAGTACTTC	CASSLAVRSGLVALYEQYF
-	17	TRBJ1-5	TRBV30	few	TGTGCCTGGATTCTCACGCCAAGGGGCGGCGGAAATCAGCCCCAGCATTTT	CAWILTPRGGGNQPQHF
-	17	TRBJ1-5	TRBV6-7	-	TGTGCCAGCAGTTACTCGATCGGAGCGGGGGGCAATCAGCCCCAGCATTTT	CASSYSIGAGGNQPQHF
TRBD2	17	TRBJ2-3	TRBV4-3	-	TGCGCCAGCAGCCAAGATGGACTAGCGTTAAGCACAGATACGCAGTATTTT	CASSQDGLALSTDTQYF
TRBD1	13	TRBJ2-4	TRBV5-1	once	TGCGCCAGCAGGGACAGGCTTTCGGACATTCAGTACTTC	CASRDRLSDIQYF
-	19	TRBJ2-2	TRBV4-2	-	TGTGCCAGCAGCCAAGGGCTATTCCGAGACTACCTGAACACCGGGGAGCTGTTTTTT	CASSQGLFRDYLNTGELFF
-	16	TRBJ1-6	TRBV7-3	-	TGTGCCAGCAGCTTAACGACCGACACGGGGAATTCACCCCTCCACTTT	CASSLTTDTGNSPLHF
-	20	TRBJ1-2	TRBV27	-	TGTGCCAGCAGTTTTTTCCCCAGCTATGGGGCGAAGTTAGCTAACTATGGCTACACCTTC	CASSFFPSYGAKLANYGYTF
TRBD1	15	TRBJ1-5	TRBV19	-	TGTGCCAGTAGTATAGATGGGACAGCATATCAGCCCCAGCATTTT	CASSIDGTAYQPQHF
-	13	TRBJ2-3	TRBV6-5	-	TGTGCCAGCACGGGGGTTAGCACAGATACGCAGTATTTT	CASTGVSTDTQYF
TRBD2	13	TRBJ2-4	TRBV24-1	-	TGTGCCACCAGGCGGGAGCGAGGAAACATTCAGTACTTC	CATRRERGNIQYF